These 15 T cell receptor beta chains were sequenced from one sample in a study of tumor and adjacent non-tumor tissue in lung cancer. No cell sorting was done before RNA was extracted from the tissue. TCRbeta libraries were built with three rounds of nested PCR, modified from ARM-PCR. One entry per CDR3 protein results from TCRdb running MiXCR on the multiplex PCR reads. The sample contains some 200,000 distinct CDR3 sequences, 60% to 75% of which appear only once. What was sequenced was lung tumor tissue. Receptors were obtained from a man between 60 and 75 years old with non-small cell lung cancer.

As concerns this clonotype: A read error may explain this, as a much larger clone is one base away. This rearrangement joins TRBV6-5 to TRBJ2-7; 12 nucleotides agree with TRBD2. The germline CDR1 and CDR2 sequences are MNHEY and SVGAGI. The CDR3 is 16 amino acids. The junction had 10 bases not matched to a gene; V was cut back by 7 bases and J by 3 bases. CDR3 amino acids: CASTPGGLAGCYEQYF. In nucleotides, the CDR3 is TGTGCCAGCACTCCAGGGGGACTAGCGGGTTGCTACGAGCAGTACTTC.

This chain uses TRBV11-2 with TRBJ1-2; D is possibly TRBD1 (5 bases). The length of the CDR3 is 15 residues. Germline V gives CDR1 SGHAT, CDR2 FQNNGV. V dropped 0 bases and J dropped 4 bases, with 12 bases sitting between them. This chain's CDR3 is CASSLEQGRGYGYTF. CDR3 DNA sequence: TGTGCCAGCAGCTTAGAGCAGGGTCGTGGCTATGGCTACACCTTC.

The gene calls are TRBV20-1 and TRBJ2-7, with TRBD1 matching over 7 bases. J gave up 13 bases and V 0 bases, and 21 bases lay outside the gene matches. The germline V gene encodes CDR1 DFQATT and CDR2 SNEGSKA (reference sequence). This CDR3 contains 16 residues. The CDR3 DNA is TGCAGTGCTAGAGATGATCGACAGGGTGCCTCCTACGGGCATTACTTC. Translated, it gives CSARDDRQGASYGHYF.

This clonotype appeared many times. The chain carries TRBV11-1 and TRBJ1-2, with unresolved D. This CDR3 is 14 amino acids long. With 5 bases removed from V and 2 bases from J, the gap between germline ends came to 12 bases. Germline loops: CDR1 SGHAT, CDR2 FQDESV (reference sequence). The CDR3 nucleotides are TGTGCCAGCAGCCCTAACAGCGAAAACTATGGCTACACCTTC. Translated, it gives CASSPNSENYGYTF. The complete variable domain, with remaining parts taken from reference TRBV11-1 and TRBJ1-2, reads EAEVAQSPRYKITEKSQAVAFWCDPISGHATLYWYRQILGQGPELLVQFQDESVVDDSQLPKDRFSAERLKGVDSTLKIQPAELGDSAMYLCASSPNSENYGYTFGSGTRLTVV.

A few counts support this clonotype. This chain links TRBV10-2 with TRBJ2-5; TRBD2 is a possible D gene (6 bases). The CDR3 sequence is 15 residues long. V lost 4 bases, J lost 4 bases, and 16 bases lay in between. Looked up from germline, CDR1 is WSHSY and CDR2 is SAAADI. The CDR3 here is CASSGPDAGGETQYF. The CDR3 nucleotides read TGCGCCAGCAGTGGTCCGGACGCCGGGGGAGAGACCCAGTACTTC.

The V and J genes are TRBV20-1 and TRBJ2-7; D remains unclear. V was pared by 4 bases and J by 5 bases, with 15 bases between. CDR3 length: 13 amino acids. Germline assignment: CDR1 DFQATT and CDR2 SNEGSKA (reference sequence). The CDR3 coding sequence is TGCAGTGCTAAAGGGCTTGGGCTAAACGAGCAGTACTTC. It encodes CSAKGLGLNEQYF.

This clonotype was counted between two and nine times. The rearrangement joins TRBV20-1 to TRBJ1-5, with 9 bases identical to TRBD1. Germline CDR1 and CDR2: DFQATT and SNEGSKA (reference sequence). The CDR3 is 16 amino acids. V lost 3 bases, J lost 8 bases, and 14 bases stayed unmatched. The CDR3 sequence: CSASGQGQSGWEPQHF. The CDR3 nucleotides are TGCAGTGCTAGTGGACAGGGGCAATCGGGTTGGGAGCCCCAGCATTTT.

With respect to this clonotype: The junction shows a germline mismatch at one end, possibly a read error. This chain uses TRBV11-2 with TRBJ2-1; TRBD1 agrees at 7 bases. The CDR3 runs 15 residues. Germline assignment: CDR1 SGHAT and CDR2 FQNNGV. CDR3 nucleotides: TGTGCAAGCAGCCTCTCTAGAGGGGGCTCCAATGAGCAGTTCTTC. It yields the protein CASSLSRGGSNEQFF.

A note on this clonotype: A much bigger clone sits one base away, suggesting this may be a read error. The V and J genes are TRBV6-2 or TRBV6-3 and TRBJ2-5; 7 nucleotides align to TRBD1. From germline, CDR1 is MNHEY and CDR2 SVGEGT. This CDR3 is built from 14 residues. The DNA for the CDR3 is TGTGACAGCAGTCTACAGGGGTTCAAAGAGACCCAGTACTTC. Its protein product is CDSSLQGFKETQYF.

Remarks on this clonotype: At one end the junction does not follow the germline gene, possibly because of a read error. This chain's CDR3 is CSARGLAISYNGQFF. CDR3 sequence (DNA): TGCAGTGCTAGAGGGCTAGCCATCTCCTACAATGGGCAGTTCTTC. The rearrangement links TRBV20-1 to TRBJ2-1; maybe TRBD2 (5 bases). This CDR3 region has 15 residues. Per the germline V gene, CDR1 is DFQATT and CDR2 is SNEGSKA (reference sequence).

About this clonotype itself: At one end the junction does not follow the germline gene, possibly because of a read error. This chain joins TRBV11-1 and TRBJ2-1; 12 nucleotides align to TRBD2. There are 17 residues in the CDR3. Germline V gives CDR1 SGHAT, CDR2 FQDESV (reference sequence). This CDR3 is CASSLETSGSSYIELFF. CDR3 in DNA: TGTGCCAGCAGCTTAGAGACTAGCGGGAGCTCCTACATTGAGCTGTTTTTC.

The J gene is TRBJ2-7, the V gene TRBV5-1; tentatively, D is TRBD1 or TRBD2 (5 bases each). V was shortened by 4 bases and J by 0 bases, with 14 bases between the two germline ends. CDR1 SGHRS and CDR2 YFSETQ come from the germline V gene. This CDR3 is built from 15 residues. For the CDR3, the DNA is TGCGCCAGCAGCACGGGACCGTCGAGCTCCTACGAGCAGTACTTC. Its translation is CASSTGPSSSYEQYF.

A remark on this clonotype: The final CDR3 position lacks the conserved phenylalanine or tryptophan, pointing to a likely read error. The DNA is omitted, as the CDR3 cannot be located on it reliably, and the CDR3 follows TCRdb's listing. The chain has TRBV11-2 and TRBJ2-7; TRBD1 reflects the table's D call only, with no check against the DNA. Germline-derived CDR1 and CDR2 are SGHAT and FQNNGV. The CDR3 is 15 amino acids in total, end residues counted. The CDR3 reads CASSLRTGLSYEHYI.

The CDR3 DNA is TGTGCCAGCAGCCCTCGGGACCTCGGGGAGCAGTACTTC. Residues: CASSPRDLGEQYF. The rearrangement links TRBV9 to TRBJ2-7; D possibly uses TRBD1 or TRBD2 (5 bases each). V was cut by 4 bases and J by 7 bases, with 15 bases left in between. This CDR3 is built from 13 residues. Germline CDR1 is SGDLS and CDR2 is YYNGEE.

On this clonotype: At one end, the junction sequence differs from germline, possibly due to a read error. This chain links TRBV6-6 with TRBJ2-2; TRBD2 matches 7 bases. Germline V gene lookup returns CDR1 MNHNY and CDR2 SVGAGI (reference sequence). The CDR3 runs 15 residues. CDR3 residues: CASRYPGGNIGELLF. The CDR3 nucleotides read TGTGCCAGCCGTTACCCCGGGGGGAACATCGGGGAGCTGCTTTTT.